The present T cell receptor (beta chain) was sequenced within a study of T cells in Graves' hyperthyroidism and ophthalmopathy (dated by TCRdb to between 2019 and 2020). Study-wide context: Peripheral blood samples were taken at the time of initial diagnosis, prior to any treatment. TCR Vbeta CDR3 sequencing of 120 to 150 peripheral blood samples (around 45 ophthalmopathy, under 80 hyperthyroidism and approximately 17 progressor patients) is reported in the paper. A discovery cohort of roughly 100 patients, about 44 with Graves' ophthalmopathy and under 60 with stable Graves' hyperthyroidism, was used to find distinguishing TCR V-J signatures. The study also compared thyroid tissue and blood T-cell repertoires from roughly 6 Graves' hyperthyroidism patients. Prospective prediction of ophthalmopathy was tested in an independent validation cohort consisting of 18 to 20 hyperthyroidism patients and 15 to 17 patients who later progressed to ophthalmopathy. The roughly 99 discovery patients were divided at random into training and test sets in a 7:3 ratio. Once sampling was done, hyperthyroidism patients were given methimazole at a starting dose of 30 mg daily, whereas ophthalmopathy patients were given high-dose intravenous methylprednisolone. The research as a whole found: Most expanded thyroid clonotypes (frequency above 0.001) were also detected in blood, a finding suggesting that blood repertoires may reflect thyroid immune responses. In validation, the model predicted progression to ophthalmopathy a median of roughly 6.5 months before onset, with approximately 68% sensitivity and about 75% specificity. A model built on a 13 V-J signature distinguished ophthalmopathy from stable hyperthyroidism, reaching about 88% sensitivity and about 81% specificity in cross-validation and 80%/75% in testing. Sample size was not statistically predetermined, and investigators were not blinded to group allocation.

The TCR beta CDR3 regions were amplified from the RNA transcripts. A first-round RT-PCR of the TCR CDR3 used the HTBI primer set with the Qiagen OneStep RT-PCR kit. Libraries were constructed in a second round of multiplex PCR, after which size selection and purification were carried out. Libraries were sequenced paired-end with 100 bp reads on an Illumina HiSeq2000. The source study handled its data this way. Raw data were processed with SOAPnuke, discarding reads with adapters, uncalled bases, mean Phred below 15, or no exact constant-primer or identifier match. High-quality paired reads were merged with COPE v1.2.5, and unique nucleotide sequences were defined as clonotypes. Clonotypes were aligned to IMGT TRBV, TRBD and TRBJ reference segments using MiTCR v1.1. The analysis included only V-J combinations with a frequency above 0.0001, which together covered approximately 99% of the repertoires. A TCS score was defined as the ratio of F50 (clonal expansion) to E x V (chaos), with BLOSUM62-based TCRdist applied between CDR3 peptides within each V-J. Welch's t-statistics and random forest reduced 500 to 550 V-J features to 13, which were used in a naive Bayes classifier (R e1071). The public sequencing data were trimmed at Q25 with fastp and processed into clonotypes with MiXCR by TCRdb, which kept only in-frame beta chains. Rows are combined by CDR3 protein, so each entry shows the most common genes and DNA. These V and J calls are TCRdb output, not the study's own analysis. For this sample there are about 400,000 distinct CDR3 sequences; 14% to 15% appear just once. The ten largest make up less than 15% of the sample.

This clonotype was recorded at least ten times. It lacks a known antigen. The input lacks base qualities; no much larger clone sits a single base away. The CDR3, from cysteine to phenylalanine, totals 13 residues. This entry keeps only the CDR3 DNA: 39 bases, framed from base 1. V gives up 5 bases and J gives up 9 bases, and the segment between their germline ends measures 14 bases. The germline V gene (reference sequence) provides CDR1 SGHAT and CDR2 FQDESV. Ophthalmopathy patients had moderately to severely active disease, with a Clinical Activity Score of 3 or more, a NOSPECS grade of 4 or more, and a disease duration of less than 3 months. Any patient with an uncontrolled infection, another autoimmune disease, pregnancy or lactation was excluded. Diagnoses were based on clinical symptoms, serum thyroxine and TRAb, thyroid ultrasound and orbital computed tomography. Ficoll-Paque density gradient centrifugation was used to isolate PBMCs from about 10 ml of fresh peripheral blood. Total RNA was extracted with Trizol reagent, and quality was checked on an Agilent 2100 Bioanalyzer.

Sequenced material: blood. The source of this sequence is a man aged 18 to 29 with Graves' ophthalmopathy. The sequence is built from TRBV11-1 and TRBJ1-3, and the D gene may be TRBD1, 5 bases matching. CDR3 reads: CASSQAWDRTIYF. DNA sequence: TGTGCCAGCAGCCAAGCCTGGGACCGCACCATATATTTT.